The present T cell receptor (beta chain) was sequenced within a study of T cells in localized non-small cell lung cancer. The study, taken as a whole, reports: Uninvolved adjacent lung had the highest recorded T cell clonality, with tumor below it.

The assay was immunoSEQ multiplex PCR, and TCRdb's table has in-frame clones only and misses some. Here the sample spans about 1,800 clones, under 25% being singletons. V was pared by 3 bases and J by 1 base, with 8 bases between. This CDR3 has 14 residues. Per germline, CDR1 MDHEN and CDR2 SYDVKM. By its share, this clone is medium-sized. Its cognate antigen is unknown. This chain joins TRBV28 and TRBJ2-3, with D possibly being TRBD2 (5 bases). This TCR was recovered from a male donor at least 60 years old with stage II lung adenocarcinoma. The material was normal lung tissue next to the tumor, obtained before any cancer treatment. The CDR3 nucleotides read TGTGCCAGCAGTTTGGTTAGCGGCACAGATACGCAGTATTTT. As protein: CASSLVSGTDTQYF.